The 16 T cell receptor beta chains presented below share a single source sample, sequenced in a study of shared clonotypes between healthy human individuals. The repertoire was sequenced with immunoSEQ multiplex PCR; TCRdb's copy has only in-frame clones and lacks some. The top ten clones hold about 0.22% of a sample with fewer than 1 million clones, 90% to 98% of them seen once. The naive CD8 subset, CD45RO-negative cells positively selected for CCR7, excluded terminally differentiated effector memory CD45RA+ cells. Sequencing was performed on naive CD8+ T cells sorted from blood. These receptors came from a man aged 25-45 years in good health.

The rearrangement links TRBV27 to TRBJ2-2; D is undetermined. The V gene's germline CDR1 is MNHEY and CDR2 SMNVEV (reference sequence). The CDR3 has 12 amino acids. The V and J ends lost 4 bases and 4 bases respectively, with 4 bases between them. The CDR3 is CASSSTTGELFF. The CDR3 DNA sequence: TGTGCCAGCAGTTCTACCACCGGGGAGCTGTTTTTT.

This chain links TRBV28 with TRBJ2-7; D gene ambiguous. From germline, CDR1 is MDHEN and CDR2 SYDVKM. The V and J ends lost 4 bases and 1 base respectively, with 8 bases between them. This CDR3 has 13 residues. CDR3 coding DNA: TGTGCCAGCAGTTCTACTGAGTCCTACGAGCAGTACTTC. Translation: CASSSTESYEQYF.

This clone has just one count. The chain employs TRBV29-1 and TRBJ2-1; D gene unclear. The CDR3 totals 16 residues. The V gene's germline CDR1 is SQVTM and CDR2 ANQGSEA. Trimming shortened V by 3 bases and J by 7 bases, and 22 bases separated the two germline ends. In nucleotides, the CDR3 is TGCAGCGTTGAGTTTTGGTCGGCCCTCTCCAGTAATGAGCAGTTCTTC. This translates into CSVEFWSALSSNEQFF.

This chain connects TRBV6-1 to TRBJ2-7; the D gene is possibly TRBD1 (6 bases). The V end lost 7 bases, the J end lost 3 bases, and 10 bases lay between the germline ends. This CDR3 contains 12 residues. Germline CDR1 and CDR2: MNHNS and SASEGT. CDR3 protein: CASNTGNYEQYF. The CDR3, as DNA: TGTGCCAGCAATACAGGGAACTACGAGCAGTACTTC.

The V call is TRBV7-9, the J call TRBJ2-7, with 9 bases identical to TRBD1. The junction had 4 bases not matched to a gene; V was cut back by 5 bases and J by 2 bases. The germline V gene has CDR1 SEHNR and CDR2 FQNEAQ (reference sequence). The CDR3 is 14 residues long. DNA for the CDR3: TGTGCCAGCAGCCACCGGGACAGGGCCTACGAGCAGTACTTC. Residues: CASSHRDRAYEQYF. Based on the CDR3 plus reference TRBV7-9 and TRBJ2-7, the full variable domain is DTGVSQNPRHKITKRGQNVTFRCDPISEHNRLYWYRQTLGQGPEFLTYFQNEAQLEKSRLLSDRFSAERPKGSFSTLEIQRTEQGDSAMYLCASSHRDRAYEQYFGPGTRLTVT.

The chain couples TRBV25-1 to TRBJ2-1; TRBD2 agrees at 13 bases. Germline CDR1 MGHDK, CDR2 SYGVNS. J gave up 4 bases and V 6 bases, and 3 bases lay outside the gene matches. The length of the CDR3 is 15 residues. CDR3 sequence (DNA): TGTGCCAGCAGCGAGACTAGCGGGAGGTACAATGAGCAGTTCTTC. Translating gives CASSETSGRYNEQFF.

As regards this clone: Other DNA sequences within the sample encode an identical CDR3. The CDR3, as DNA: TGTGCCAGCAGCCCGCCGTCCTACAATGAGCAGTTCTTC. Translated: CASSPPSYNEQFF. The J gene is TRBJ2-1, the V gene TRBV7-9; D unresolved. Trimming pared 5 bases from V and 1 base from J, leaving 6 bases between. This CDR3 has 13 residues. Per germline, CDR1 SEHNR and CDR2 FQNEAQ (reference sequence).

The sample holds one count of this clone. This chain connects TRBV5-4 to TRBJ2-2; the match to TRBD2 covers 7 bases. Trimming at V came to 4 bases and at J to 2 bases, leaving 14 bases not matched to a gene. Germline CDR1 and CDR2: SGHNT and YYREEE (reference sequence). This CDR3 has 18 amino acids. CDR3 residues: CASSHTGSGMVNTGELFF. CDR3 nucleotide sequence: TGTGCCAGCAGCCACACCGGAAGCGGGATGGTTAACACCGGGGAGCTGTTTTTT.

This chain joins TRBV7-6 and TRBJ2-1; TRBD1 matches at 8 bases. Germline V CDR1 and CDR2: SGHVS, FNYEAQ. CDR3 length: 18 residues. V lost 2 bases, J lost 1 base, and 10 bases stayed unmatched. The DNA of the CDR3 is TGTGCCAGCAGCTTACTCCACCTTACAGGGGGATCCTACAATGAGCAGTTCTTC. This codes for CASSLLHLTGGSYNEQFF.

The chain joins TRBV7-9 to TRBJ1-5; 9 positions agree with TRBD1. This CDR3 region has 15 residues. V shed 6 bases and J 4 bases; nucleotides not matched to a gene: 7. Germline V gene lookup returns CDR1 SEHNR and CDR2 FQNEAQ (reference sequence). The CDR3 region has the DNA TGTGCCAGCAGTGGGGCCGGGACAGGGAATCAGCCCCAGCATTTT. This encodes CASSGAGTGNQPQHF. The entire variable domain, with the rest obtained from reference TRBV7-9 and TRBJ1-5, is as follows: DTGVSQNPRHKITKRGQNVTFRCDPISEHNRLYWYRQTLGQGPEFLTYFQNEAQLEKSRLLSDRFSAERPKGSFSTLEIQRTEQGDSAMYLCASSGAGTGNQPQHFGDGTRLSIL.

The V and J genes are TRBV27 and TRBJ2-7; 7 bases are a match to TRBD1. V shed 3 bases and J 6 bases; nucleotides not matched to a gene: 8. Germline-derived CDR1 and CDR2 are MNHEY and SMNVEV (reference sequence). The CDR3 spans 14 residues. As DNA, the CDR3 is TGTGCCAGCAGTTTCCTACCACAGGGGAGCGAGCAGTACTTC. Its translation: CASSFLPQGSEQYF.

On this clone itself: The same CDR3 can be traced to other DNA sequences in this sample. The chain links TRBV7-8 to TRBJ2-1; possibly TRBD2 for D (5 bases). In germline, CDR1 is SGHVS, CDR2 FQNEAQ. Between the trimmed V and J ends, which lost 4 bases and 6 bases, there was a span of 19 bases. The CDR3 length is 16 residues. The CDR3 protein is CASSSARTRSFNEQFF. The CDR3 DNA reads as TGTGCCAGCAGCTCCGCCCGAACTAGATCATTCAATGAGCAGTTCTTC.

This rearrangement joins TRBV4-3 to TRBJ2-2; D is unresolved. Trimming took off 0 bases at V and 5 bases at J, with 10 bases between the two ends. In germline, CDR1 is LGHNA, CDR2 YSLEER. The CDR3 totals 15 residues. CDR3 loop: CASSQDLGWTGELFF. CDR3 nucleotide sequence: TGCGCCAGCAGCCAAGATCTGGGTTGGACCGGGGAGCTGTTTTTT.

This sequence joins TRBV27 and TRBJ1-4, with D possibly being TRBD1 (6 bases). Germline-derived CDR1 and CDR2 are MNHEY and SMNVEV (reference sequence). V was trimmed by 2 bases and J by 10 bases, leaving 8 bases between them. CDR3 length: 12 residues. DNA for the CDR3: TGTGCCAGCAGTTTACAGGGGACAAAACTGTTTTTT. It encodes CASSLQGTKLFF.

The V call is TRBV28, the J call TRBJ2-2; D call uncertain. The V and J ends lost 3 bases and 6 bases respectively, with 8 bases between them. Germline-derived CDR1 and CDR2 are MDHEN and SYDVKM. The length of the CDR3 is 13 residues. CDR3 amino acids: CASSFRLSGELFF. DNA for the CDR3: TGTGCCAGCAGTTTCCGACTTTCCGGGGAGCTGTTTTTT.

For the CDR3, the DNA is TGTGCCTGGCGGACGGAAACGAACACTGAAGCTTTCTTT. Translating it yields CAWRTETNTEAFF. The rearrangement joins TRBV30 to TRBJ1-1; D remains unclear. V lost 5 bases, J lost 1 base, and 11 bases lay in between. The CDR3 runs 13 residues. CDR1 GTSNPN and CDR2 SVGIG come from the germline V gene (reference sequence).